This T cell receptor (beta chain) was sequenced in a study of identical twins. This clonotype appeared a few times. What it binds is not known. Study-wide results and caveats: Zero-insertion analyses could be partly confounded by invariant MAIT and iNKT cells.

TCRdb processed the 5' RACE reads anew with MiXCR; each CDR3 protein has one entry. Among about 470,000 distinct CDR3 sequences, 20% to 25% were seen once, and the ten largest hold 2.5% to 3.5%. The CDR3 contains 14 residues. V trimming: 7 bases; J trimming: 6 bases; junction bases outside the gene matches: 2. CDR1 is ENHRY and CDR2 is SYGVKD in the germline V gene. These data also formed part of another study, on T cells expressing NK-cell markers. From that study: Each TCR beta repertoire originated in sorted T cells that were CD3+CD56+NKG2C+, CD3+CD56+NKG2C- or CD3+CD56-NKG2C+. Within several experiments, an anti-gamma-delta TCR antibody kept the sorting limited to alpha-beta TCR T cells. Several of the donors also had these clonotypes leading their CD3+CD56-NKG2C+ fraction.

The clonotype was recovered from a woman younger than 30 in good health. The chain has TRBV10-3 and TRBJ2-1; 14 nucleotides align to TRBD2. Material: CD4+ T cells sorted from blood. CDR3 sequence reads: CAITGTSGGNEQFF. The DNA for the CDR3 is TGTGCCATCACCGGGACTAGCGGGGGCAATGAGCAGTTCTTC.